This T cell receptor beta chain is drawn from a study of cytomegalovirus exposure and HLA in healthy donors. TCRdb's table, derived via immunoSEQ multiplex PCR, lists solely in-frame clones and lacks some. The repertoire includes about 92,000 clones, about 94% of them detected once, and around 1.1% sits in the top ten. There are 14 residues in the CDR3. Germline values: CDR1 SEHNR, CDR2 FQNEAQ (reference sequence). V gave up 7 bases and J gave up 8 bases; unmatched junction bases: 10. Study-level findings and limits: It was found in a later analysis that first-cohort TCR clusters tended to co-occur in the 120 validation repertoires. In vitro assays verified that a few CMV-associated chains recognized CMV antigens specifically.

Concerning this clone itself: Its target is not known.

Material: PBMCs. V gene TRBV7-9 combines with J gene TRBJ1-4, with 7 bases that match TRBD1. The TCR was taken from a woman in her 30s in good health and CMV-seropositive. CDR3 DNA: TGTGCCAGCACCTCCGGGACAGCTGTCGAAAAACTGTTTTTT. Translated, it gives CASTSGTAVEKLFF.